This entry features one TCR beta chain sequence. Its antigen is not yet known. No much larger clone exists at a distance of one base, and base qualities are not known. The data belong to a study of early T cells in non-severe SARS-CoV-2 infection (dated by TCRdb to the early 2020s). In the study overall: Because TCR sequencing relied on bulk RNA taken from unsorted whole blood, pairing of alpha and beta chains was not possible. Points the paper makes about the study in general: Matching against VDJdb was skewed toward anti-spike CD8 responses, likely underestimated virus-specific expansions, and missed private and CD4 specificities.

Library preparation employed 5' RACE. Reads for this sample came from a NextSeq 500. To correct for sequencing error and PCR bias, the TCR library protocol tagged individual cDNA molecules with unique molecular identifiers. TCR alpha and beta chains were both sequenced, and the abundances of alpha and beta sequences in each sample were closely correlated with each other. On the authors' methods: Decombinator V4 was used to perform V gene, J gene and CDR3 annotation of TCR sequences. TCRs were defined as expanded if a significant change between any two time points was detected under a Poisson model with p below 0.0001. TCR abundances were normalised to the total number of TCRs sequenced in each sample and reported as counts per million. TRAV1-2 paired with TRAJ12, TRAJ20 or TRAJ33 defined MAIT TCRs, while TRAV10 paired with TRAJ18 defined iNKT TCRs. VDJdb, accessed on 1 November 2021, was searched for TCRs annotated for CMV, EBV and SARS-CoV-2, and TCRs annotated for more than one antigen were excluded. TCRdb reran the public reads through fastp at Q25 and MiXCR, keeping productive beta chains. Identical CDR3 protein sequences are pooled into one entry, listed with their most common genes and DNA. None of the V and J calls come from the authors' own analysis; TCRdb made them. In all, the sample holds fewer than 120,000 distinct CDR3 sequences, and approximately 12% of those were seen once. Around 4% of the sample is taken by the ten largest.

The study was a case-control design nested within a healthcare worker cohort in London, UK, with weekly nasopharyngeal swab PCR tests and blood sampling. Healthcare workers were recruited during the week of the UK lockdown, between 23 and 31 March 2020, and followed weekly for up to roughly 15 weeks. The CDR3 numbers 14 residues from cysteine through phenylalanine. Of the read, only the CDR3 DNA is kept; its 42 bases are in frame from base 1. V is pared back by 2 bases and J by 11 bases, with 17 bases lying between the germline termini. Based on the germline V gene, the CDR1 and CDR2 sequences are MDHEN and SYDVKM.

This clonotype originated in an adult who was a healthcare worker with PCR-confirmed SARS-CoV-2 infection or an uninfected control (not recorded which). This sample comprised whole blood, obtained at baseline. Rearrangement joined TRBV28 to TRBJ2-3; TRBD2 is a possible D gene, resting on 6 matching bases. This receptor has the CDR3 CASSLGTFGIRQYF. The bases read TGTGCCAGCAGTTTAGGGACTTTCGGGATAAGGCAGTATTTT. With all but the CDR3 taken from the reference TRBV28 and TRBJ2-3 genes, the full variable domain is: DVKVTQSSRYLVKRTGEKVFLECVQDMDHENMFWYRQDPGLGLRLIYFSYDVKMKEKGDIPEGYSVSREKKERFSLILESASTNQTSMYLCASSLGTFGIRQYFGPGTRLTVL.